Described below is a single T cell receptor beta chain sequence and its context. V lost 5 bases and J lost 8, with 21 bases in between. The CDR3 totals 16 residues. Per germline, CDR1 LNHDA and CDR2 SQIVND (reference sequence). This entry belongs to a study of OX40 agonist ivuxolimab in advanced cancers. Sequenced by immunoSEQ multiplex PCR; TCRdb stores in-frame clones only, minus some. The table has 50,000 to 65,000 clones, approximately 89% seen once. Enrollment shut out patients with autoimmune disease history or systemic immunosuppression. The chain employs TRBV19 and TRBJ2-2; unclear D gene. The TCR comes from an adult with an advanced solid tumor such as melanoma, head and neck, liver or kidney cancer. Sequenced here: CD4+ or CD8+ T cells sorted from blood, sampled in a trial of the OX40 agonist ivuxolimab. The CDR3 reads CASSAPGENKGGELFF. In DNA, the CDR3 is TGTGCCAGTAGTGCACCAGGAGAAAATAAGGGTGGGGAGCTGTTTTTT.